This T cell receptor (beta chain) comes out of a study of blood T cell repertoires in COVID-19 (dated by TCRdb to the early 2020s). Broadly, across the study: Samples covering the acute and convalescent phases of COVID-19 were provided by collaborators in the United States, Italy and Spain. A freely available public database, intended as a resource for researchers studying the immune response to SARS-CoV-2, is where the repertoires were released. Samples were obtained from the ongoing ImmuneRACE study (first 160 participants) and from about 1,300 subjects provided by 6 global collaborators. Deeply sampled blood TCRbeta repertoires from subjects exposed to, actively infected with, or recovered from COVID-19 were included in the dataset. The material from the prospective study consisted of cDNA or gDNA derived from T cells, B-cell-depleted T cells, or PBMCs. Where HLA class I and class II types were available, the types were taken from metadata supplied by the sample provider, not from assay-based typing. A de-identified subject ID, COVID-19 status, age in years and sex were almost always included in the sample metadata.

The germline V gene encodes CDR1 SGHDT and CDR2 YYEEEE. The CDR3 contains 14 residues, cysteine and phenylalanine counted. Just the 42-base CDR3 DNA is kept, in frame starting at base 1. Trimming costs V 4 bases and J 0 bases, and their ends lie 8 bases apart. The immunoSEQ Assay, a bias-controlled multiplex PCR, was used to amplify TCRbeta CDR3 regions from genomic DNA. Per the source publication's procedure: Within the assay, amplification of reference gene primers was used to estimate how many nucleated cells each sample contained. To quantify the absolute abundance of each unique TCRbeta CDR3 rearrangement, sequence reads were collapsed and filtered. For each sample, productive Simpson clonality was calculated as the square root of Simpson's diversity index over productive rearrangements. The source is immuneACCESS, and TCRdb retained only in-frame sequences with V and J called. Part of the clones is not carried over; for the studies checked, unresolved V genes explain less than half of this, and the remainder is unexplained. The D gene and trimming were derived from the DNA, and the V and J assignments and clone size from that table. The sample data list about 170,000 clones, and 86% of these were observed just once. The ten largest clones add up to approximately 3.5% of the sample.

The paper's findings and limits, for the study overall: Clinical and demographic metadata were provided uncurated, with the amount varying by source and participant.

Collaborating institutions collected whole blood in K2EDTA tubes following their own protocols. For TCRbeta analysis, collaborators shipped samples in one of three forms: frozen whole blood, isolated PBMCs, or DNA extracted from either of those sample types. For this clone: Its antigen remains undetermined. No base qualities exist here, and no much larger clone lies one base off it.

The sequenced material came from peripheral blood. The rearrangement combines TRBV5-6 with TRBJ2-4, with the D gene uncertain. The receptor was derived from a man between 65 and 85 years old with acute or convalescent COVID-19. The DNA sequence is TGTGCCAGCAGCAGCTTCTTAGCCAAAAACATTCAGTACTTC. Translated, it gives CASSSFLAKNIQYF.